This passage covers 11 T cell receptor beta chains from one sample sequenced in a study of blood T cells in healthy people across ages. The use of a sample-barcoded 5' primer and a J-beta primer mix characterized a second PCR of roughly 6 to 11 cycles. TCRdb independently ran MiXCR on the 5' RACE reads; one entry per CDR3 protein. Of just over 1 million distinct CDR3 sequences listed, over 35% are singletons. The sequencing sample was made of blood. The receptor source for this set is a woman aged 55-75 years in good health.

The sample holds a few counts of this clonotype. The chain links TRBV27 to TRBJ2-5, with 8 bases matching TRBD1. The CDR3 is 15 amino acids. The V and J ends lost 8 bases and 2 bases, in that order; junction bases with no gene match: 10. The germline gives CDR1 MNHEY, CDR2 SMNVEV (reference sequence). The CDR3 is CASRSRQGRQETQYF. The CDR3 bases are TGTGCCAGCCGTTCCCGACAGGGGAGACAAGAGACCCAGTACTTC.

Turning to this clonotype: At one of its ends the junction is not consistent with the germline gene, which may arise from a read error. The genes are TRBV3-1 and TRBJ1-1; D not resolved. The CDR3 totals 13 residues. Germline CDR1 reads LGHDT; CDR2 reads YNNKEL (reference sequence). The CDR3, as DNA: TGTGCCGGCAGCCAAAAGGCCGGGACTGAAGCTTTCTTT. Protein product: CAGSQKAGTEAFF.

The rearrangement joins TRBV3-1 to TRBJ2-4; possibly TRBD1 for D (8 bases). The CDR3 covers 13 residues. Germline lookup yields CDR1 LGHDT and CDR2 YNNKEL (reference sequence). V was trimmed by 1 base and J by 13 bases, leaving 14 bases between them. CDR3 protein: CASSQGQGREQYF. CDR3 in DNA: TGTGCCAGCAGCCAAGGACAGGGGAGGGAGCAGTACTTC.

The chain combines TRBV29-1 with TRBJ2-3; 15 bases align to TRBD2. Germline CDR1 reads SQVTM; CDR2 reads ANQGSEA. The CDR3 sequence is 17 residues long. V shed 3 bases, J shed 4 bases, and the junction held 8 bases outside the gene matches. The CDR3 sequence: CSVEGWTSGRASDTQYF. The CDR3 DNA follows: TGCAGCGTTGAGGGATGGACTAGCGGGAGGGCTTCAGATACGCAGTATTTT.

About this clonotype: One end of the junction is discordant with germline, which a read error may explain. The gene calls are TRBV7-6 and TRBJ2-3, with D uncertain. The CDR3 runs to 13 residues. The germline V gene encodes CDR1 SGHVS and CDR2 FNYEAQ. The CDR3 DNA reads as TGTGCCAACAGCTTAGAAGAGTCAGATACGCAGTATTTT. Its protein product is CANSLEESDTQYF.

The chain carries TRBV27 and TRBJ2-3; D remains ambiguous. This CDR3 has 16 amino acids. The germline V gene has CDR1 MNHEY and CDR2 SMNVEV (reference sequence). V gave up 3 bases and J gave up 1 base, with 14 bases separating them. The CDR3 is CASSLVQGLGTDTQYF. The DNA of the CDR3 is TGTGCCAGCAGTTTGGTTCAAGGGCTCGGCACAGATACGCAGTATTTT.

The sample holds a few counts of this clonotype. This sequence joins TRBV7-9 and TRBJ2-7, with unresolved D. The CDR3 is 9 residues long. Germline V CDR1 and CDR2: SEHNR, FQNEAQ (reference sequence). V was trimmed by 5 bases and J by 6 bases, leaving 2 bases between them. The CDR3 here is CASSPEQYF. The CDR3 coding sequence is TGTGCCAGCAGCCCCGAGCAGTACTTC.

The chain uses TRBV6-2 or TRBV6-3 and TRBJ2-1; 8 bases map to TRBD2. This CDR3 contains 15 residues. Germline V gene lookup returns CDR1 MNHEY and CDR2 SVGEGT. Trimming cost V 4 bases and J 7 bases; bases outside gene matches: 9. As DNA, the CDR3 is TGTGCCAGCAGTTCGTGGGGACTAGTATCTAATGAGCAGTTCTTC. Translating gives CASSSWGLVSNEQFF.

J is TRBJ1-2 and V is TRBV11-2; a possible D gene is TRBD1 (5 bases). The V gene lost 5 bases and the J gene lost 6 bases, with 13 bases spanning the gap. The germline gives CDR1 SGHAT, CDR2 FQNNGV. CDR3 length equals 13 residues. CDR3 nucleotides: TGTGCCAGCAGCCAAGGGGTCGGAAATGGCTACACCTTC. It encodes CASSQGVGNGYTF.

The CDR3 DNA reads TGTGCCAGCAGTTCCTGGACAGGGAAAGTCTCCATCTCTGGGGCCAACGTCCTGACTTTC. Amino acid sequence: CASSSWTGKVSISGANVLTF. The rearrangement uses TRBV28 and TRBJ2-6; 8 bases align to TRBD1. This CDR3 comprises 20 residues. Losses at the gene ends were 4 bases for V and 0 bases for J; bases not matched to a gene: 14. Germline V gene sequence: CDR1 MDHEN, CDR2 SYDVKM.

J is TRBJ2-1 and V is TRBV4-3; the D is unclear. The V gene's germline CDR1 is LGHNA and CDR2 YSLEER. The CDR3 loop spans 15 amino acids. Trimming shortened V by 0 bases and J by 3 bases, and 9 bases separated the two germline ends. The CDR3 reads CASSQDRASYNEQFF. The CDR3 DNA sequence: TGCGCCAGCAGCCAAGACCGGGCAAGCTACAATGAGCAGTTCTTC.